This T cell receptor (beta chain) was obtained from a study of T cell changes during pregnancy in multiple sclerosis. Clones were read by immunoSEQ multiplex PCR, and TCRdb kept only the in-frame ones, dropping some. The data contain roughly 100,000 clones, 85% to 95% of them singletons. Germline values: CDR1 SGHRS, CDR2 YFSETQ. The CDR3 contains 14 residues. With V trimmed by 3 bases and J by 5 bases, 6 bases remained unmatched. The source was peripheral blood, collected after pregnancy. The sequence came from a female donor with multiple sclerosis, enrolled in a pregnancy study. The chain joins TRBV5-1 to TRBJ2-7, with 9 bases that match TRBD1. Written as DNA, the CDR3 is TGCGCCAGCAGCTCGGGACAGGGAAGGGACGAGCAGTACTTC. Its protein product is CASSSGQGRDEQYF. The whole variable domain, remainder taken from reference TRBV5-1 and TRBJ2-7, is KAGVTQTPRYLIKTRGQQVTLSCSPISGHRSVSWYQQTPGQGLQFLFEYFSETQRNKGNFPGRFSGRQFSNSRSEMNVSTLELGDSALYLCASSSGQGRDEQYFGPGTRLTVT.